The 21 T cell receptor beta chains given below trace back to one sample, sequenced in a study of PD-L1 blockade in urothelial cancer. Time point denoted: peripheral blood 6 weeks after treatment start. The data were produced by immunoSEQ multiplex PCR, yet TCRdb's version contains in-frame clones alone and is incomplete. The data hold 40,000 to 45,000 clones, with around 90% observed a single time. The sample in question was PBMCs, obtained around atezolizumab (anti-PD-L1) treatment. The receptor set was obtained from a man in his 70s with urothelial cancer.

This chain joins TRBV16 and TRBJ1-3; D remains ambiguous. The germline CDR1 and CDR2 sequences are KGHSY and FQNENV. The length of the CDR3 is 16 residues. The V end lost 3 bases, the J end lost 3 bases, and 15 bases lay between the germline ends. Here the CDR3 reads CASSHLSAGGGNTIYF. The CDR3 nucleotides read TGTGCCAGCAGCCACCTGTCCGCAGGAGGTGGAAACACCATATATTTT.

This rearrangement joins TRBV10-3 to TRBJ1-5; D gene uncertain. This CDR3 has 14 residues. The V gene lost 3 bases and the J gene lost 1 base, with 7 bases spanning the gap. From germline, CDR1 is ENHRY and CDR2 SYGVKD. CDR3 bases: TGTGCCATCAGTGATAAGGAGAGCAATCAGCCCCAGCATTTT. Its translation is CAISDKESNQPQHF.

This chain joins TRBV10-3 and TRBJ2-3, with D perhaps TRBD2 (6 bases). CDR1 and CDR2 from the germline V gene are ENHRY and SYGVKD. V lost 7 bases and J 5 bases, leaving 16 bases between the germline ends. The CDR3 loop spans 14 amino acids. The CDR3 DNA sequence: TGTGCCATCACCCCCGGGACTCCAGGAGATACGCAGTATTTT. Its translation: CAITPGTPGDTQYF.

The chain carries TRBV28 and TRBJ1-2; D may be TRBD1 (6 bases). Germline values: CDR1 MDHEN, CDR2 SYDVKM. The CDR3 is 15 amino acids. Trimming removed 6 bases at V and 8 bases at J, with 22 bases between. The CDR3 spells CASRATQQGSRGYTF. The DNA of the CDR3 is TGTGCCAGCAGAGCAACCCAACAGGGCTCGAGGGGCTACACCTTC.

DNA of the CDR3: TGCGCCAGCAGCCACTCCAGGGAGACTAGCGGGAGGGCCGACTACAATGAGCAGTTCTTC. Residues: CASSHSRETSGRADYNEQFF. The V and J genes are TRBV4-1 and TRBJ2-1; TRBD2 matches 14 bases. The CDR3 is made up of 20 amino acids. The germline gives CDR1 MGHRA, CDR2 YSYEKL. V shed 3 bases, J shed 3 bases, and the junction held 13 bases outside the gene matches.

V is TRBV4-1 and J is TRBJ2-2; TRBD1 matches 10 bases. The germline gives CDR1 MGHRA, CDR2 YSYEKL. The CDR3 loop spans 18 amino acids. The junction had 11 bases not matched to a gene; V was cut back by 3 bases and J by 4 bases. CDR3 in DNA: TGCGCCAGCAGCCAGCACCTGTTCGGGACAGGGGTCACCGGGGAGCTGTTTTTT. Translated: CASSQHLFGTGVTGELFF.

CDR3 in amino acids: CASSIRGLGGTGELFF. CDR3 nucleotide sequence: TGTGCCAGTAGTATTAGGGGGCTCGGTGGGACCGGGGAGCTGTTTTTT. The chain combines TRBV19 with TRBJ2-2, with 7 positions matching TRBD1. CDR3 size: 16 residues. The germline gives CDR1 LNHDA, CDR2 SQIVND (reference sequence). The V segment lost 3 bases and the J segment 5 bases; nucleotides outside the gene matches: 9.

The rearrangement joins TRBV19 to TRBJ2-5; no reliable D call. This CDR3 is 11 amino acids long. Per germline, CDR1 LNHDA and CDR2 SQIVND (reference sequence). V was pared by 6 bases and J by 3 bases, with 5 bases between. As DNA, the CDR3 is TGTGCCAGTAGAGAGGAAGAGACCCAGTACTTC. Protein sequence: CASREEETQYF.

The sample holds a few counts of this clone. The chain recombines TRBV7-9 with TRBJ1-1; TRBD1 might be the D (6 bases). Germline CDR1 is SEHNR and CDR2 is FQNEAQ (reference sequence). The length of the CDR3 is 13 residues. V was trimmed by 2 bases and J by 7 bases, leaving 11 bases between them. The CDR3 is CASSLQTGREAFF. In nucleotides, the CDR3 is TGTGCCAGCAGCTTACAAACAGGGCGTGAAGCTTTCTTT.

This chain joins TRBV20-1 and TRBJ1-5; D gene uncertain. Germline-derived CDR1 and CDR2 are DFQATT and SNEGSKA (reference sequence). The CDR3 spans 9 residues. Written as DNA, the CDR3 is TGCTATAGCCTTCAGCCCCAGCATTTT. It specifies CYSLQPQHF.

This clone was counted a single time. J is TRBJ2-1 and V is TRBV19; 11 positions match TRBD2. Germline trimming cut 5 bases from V and 6 bases from J; bases unmatched to any gene: 6. Germline V gene sequence: CDR1 LNHDA, CDR2 SQIVND (reference sequence). The CDR3 spans 15 residues. The CDR3 here is CASSQTSGVPNEQFF. The CDR3, as DNA: TGTGCCAGTAGTCAGACTAGCGGGGTCCCCAATGAGCAGTTCTTC.

The chain is built from TRBV6-4 and TRBJ2-1; 12 bases fit TRBD2. The CDR3 has 17 residues. Germline CDR1 MRHNA, CDR2 SNTAGT. The V gene end was trimmed by 6 bases and the J gene end by 8 bases; junction bases not matched to a gene: 14. The CDR3 region is CASRKRPLTSGSDEQFF. CDR3 coding DNA: TGTGCCAGCAGAAAGCGTCCGTTGACTAGCGGGAGTGATGAGCAGTTCTTC.

This chain joins TRBV11-2 and TRBJ1-5; D perhaps matches TRBD1 (6 bases). Trimming shortened V by 4 bases and J by 9 bases, and 13 bases separated the two germline ends. Germline values: CDR1 SGHAT, CDR2 FQNNGV. CDR3 length: 13 amino acids. Written as DNA, the CDR3 is TGTGCCAGCAGCTCACAGGGTTTGGGGCCCCAGCATTTT. Translating gives CASSSQGLGPQHF. The variable domain in full, completed from reference TRBV11-2 and TRBJ1-5, reads EAGVAQSPRYKIIEKRQSVAFWCNPISGHATLYWYQQILGQGPKLLIQFQNNGVVDDSQLPKDRFSAERLKGVDSTLKIQPAKLEDSAVYLCASSSQGLGPQHFGDGTRLSIL.

The chain links TRBV10-3 to TRBJ2-5; 9 bases fit TRBD2. This CDR3 region has 16 residues. After removal of 0 bases from V and 11 bases from J, the junction contained 13 bases not matched to a gene. In germline, CDR1 is ENHRY, CDR2 SYGVKD. CDR3: CAISESGGGTSPRQYF. The DNA of the CDR3 is TGTGCCATCAGTGAGTCCGGGGGGGGGACTAGCCCGCGGCAGTACTTC.

The CDR3 spells CASSLLAGVGETQYF. For the CDR3, the DNA is TGTGCCAGCAGTTTATTAGCGGGAGTAGGGGAGACCCAGTACTTC. The gene calls are TRBV28 and TRBJ2-5; TRBD2 matches at 9 bases. The junction had 5 bases not matched to a gene; V was cut back by 1 base and J by 5 bases. Germline V gene sequence: CDR1 MDHEN, CDR2 SYDVKM. CDR3 size: 15 residues.

The V call is TRBV5-4, the J call TRBJ1-6, with a weak D call TRBD1 (6 bases). Germline V gives CDR1 SGHNT, CDR2 YYREEE (reference sequence). V lost 0 bases to trimming and J lost 8 bases, with 9 bases between them. The CDR3 is made up of 14 amino acids. The CDR3 reads CASSLEQGHSPLHF. DNA for the CDR3: TGTGCCAGCAGCTTGGAGCAGGGGCATTCACCCCTCCACTTT. The whole variable domain, filled in from reference TRBV5-4 and TRBJ1-6, reads ETGVTQSPTHLIKTRGQQVTLRCSSQSGHNTVSWYQQALGQGPQFIFQYYREEENGRGNFPPRFSGLQFPNYSSELNVNALELDDSALYLCASSLEQGHSPLHFGNGTRLTVT.

V and J are TRBV7-9 and TRBJ2-1, with 8 nucleotides matching TRBD2. V lost 3 bases to trimming and J lost 4 bases; unmatched junction nucleotides: 8. Germline V lookup: CDR1 SEHNR, CDR2 FQNEAQ (reference sequence). The CDR3 has 16 amino acids. This chain's CDR3 is CASSFSLTSAYNEQFF. The CDR3 DNA follows: TGTGCCAGCAGCTTCAGCCTGACTAGCGCTTACAATGAGCAGTTCTTC.

The genes are TRBV10-3 and TRBJ1-4; D gene ambiguous. The CDR3 consists of 17 residues. Trimming removed 2 bases from V and 5 bases from J, with 18 bases in between. CDR1 ENHRY and CDR2 SYGVKD come from the germline V gene. The DNA for the CDR3 is TGTGCCATCAGTGAGGGCCCATCAGTGGGCCAAAATGAAAAACTGTTTTTT. It specifies CAISEGPSVGQNEKLFF.

The chain recombines TRBV5-1 with TRBJ2-1, with TRBD2 identical over 8 bases. Germline values: CDR1 SGHRS, CDR2 YFSETQ. The CDR3 loop spans 16 amino acids. Trimming removed 4 bases from V and 3 bases from J; junction bases left unmatched: 9. For the CDR3, the DNA is TGCGCCAGCAGCACTAGCGGCGACGGTGGCTACAATGAGCAGTTCTTC. Its translation: CASSTSGDGGYNEQFF.

This chain uses TRBV28 with TRBJ2-3; perhaps TRBD2 as D (5 bases). Trimming took 4 bases from V and 2 from J, leaving 13 bases between them. Looked up from germline, CDR1 is MDHEN and CDR2 is SYDVKM. This CDR3 is built from 15 residues. CDR3 DNA: TGTGCCAGCAGTTCAGTGATCGGGGTCACAGATACGCAGTATTTT. Translated: CASSSVIGVTDTQYF.

The chain is built from TRBV7-2 and TRBJ1-1; 8 bases fit TRBD1. J gave up 0 bases and V 1 base, and 4 bases lay outside the gene matches. Germline loops: CDR1 SGHTA, CDR2 FQGNSA. The CDR3 has 16 residues. CDR3 nucleotide sequence: TGTGCCAGCAGCTTAGTCAGGGGGCTTTTGAACACTGAAGCTTTCTTT. Protein product: CASSLVRGLLNTEAFF.